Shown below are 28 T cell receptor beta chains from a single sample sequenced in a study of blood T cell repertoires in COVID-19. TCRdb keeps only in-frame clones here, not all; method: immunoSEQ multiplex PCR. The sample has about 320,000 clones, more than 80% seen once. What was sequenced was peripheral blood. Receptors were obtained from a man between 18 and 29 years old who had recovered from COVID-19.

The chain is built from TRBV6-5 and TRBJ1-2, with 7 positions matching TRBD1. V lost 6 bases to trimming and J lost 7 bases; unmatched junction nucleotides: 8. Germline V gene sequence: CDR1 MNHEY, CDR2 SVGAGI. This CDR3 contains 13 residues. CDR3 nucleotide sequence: TGTGCCAGCAGAGGACAGGCTTTGGGTGGCTACACCTTC. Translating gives CASRGQALGGYTF.

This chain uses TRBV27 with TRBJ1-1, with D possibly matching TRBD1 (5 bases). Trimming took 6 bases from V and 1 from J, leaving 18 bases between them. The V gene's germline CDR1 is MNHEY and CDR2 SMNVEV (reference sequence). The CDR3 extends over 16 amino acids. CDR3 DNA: TGTGCCAGCAGCCTCTTTAGTAGGGGAACGAACACTGAAGCTTTCTTT. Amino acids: CASSLFSRGTNTEAFF.

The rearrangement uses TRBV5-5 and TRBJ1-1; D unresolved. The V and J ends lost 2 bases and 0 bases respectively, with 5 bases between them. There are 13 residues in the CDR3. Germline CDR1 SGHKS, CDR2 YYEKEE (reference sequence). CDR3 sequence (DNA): TGTGCCAGCAGCTTAGCCCTGAACACTGAAGCTTTCTTT. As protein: CASSLALNTEAFF.

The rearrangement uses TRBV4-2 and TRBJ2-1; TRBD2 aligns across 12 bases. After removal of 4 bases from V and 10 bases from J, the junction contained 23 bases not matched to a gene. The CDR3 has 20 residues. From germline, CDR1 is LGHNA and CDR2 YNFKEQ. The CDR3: CASSPRTGGKTSGSFGEQFF. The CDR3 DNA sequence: TGTGCCAGCAGCCCCCGGACAGGAGGAAAGACTAGCGGGAGCTTTGGGGAGCAGTTCTTC.

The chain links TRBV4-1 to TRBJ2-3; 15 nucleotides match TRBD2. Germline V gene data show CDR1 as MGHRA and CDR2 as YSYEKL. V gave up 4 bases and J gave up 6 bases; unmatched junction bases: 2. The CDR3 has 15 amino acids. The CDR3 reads CASSRGLAGGDTQYF. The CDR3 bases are TGCGCCAGCAGCCGAGGACTAGCGGGGGGGGATACGCAGTATTTT.

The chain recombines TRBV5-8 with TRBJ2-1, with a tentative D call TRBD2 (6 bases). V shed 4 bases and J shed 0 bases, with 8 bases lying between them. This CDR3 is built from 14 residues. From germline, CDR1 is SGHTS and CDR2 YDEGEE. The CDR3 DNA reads TGTGCCAGCAGCGGAGGGGACTCCTACAATGAGCAGTTCTTC. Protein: CASSGGDSYNEQFF.

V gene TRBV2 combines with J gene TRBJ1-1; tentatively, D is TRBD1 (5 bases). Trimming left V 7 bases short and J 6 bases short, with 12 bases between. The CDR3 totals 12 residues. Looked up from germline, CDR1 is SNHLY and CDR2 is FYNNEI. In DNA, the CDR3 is TGTGCCAGCAATCAGGGTTTCGCTGAAGCTTTCTTT. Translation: CASNQGFAEAFF. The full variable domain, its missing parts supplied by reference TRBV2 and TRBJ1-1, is EPEVTQTPSHQVTQMGQEVILRCVPISNHLYFYWYRQILGQKVEFLVSFYNNEISEKSEIFDDQFSVERPDGSNFTLKIRSTKLEDSAMYFCASNQGFAEAFFGQGTRLTVV.

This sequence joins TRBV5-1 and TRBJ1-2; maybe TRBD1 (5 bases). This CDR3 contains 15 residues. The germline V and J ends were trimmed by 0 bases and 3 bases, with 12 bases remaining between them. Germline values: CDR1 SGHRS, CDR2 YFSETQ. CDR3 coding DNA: TGCGCCAGCAGCTTGGGGGCAGGGTATGACTATGGCTACACCTTC. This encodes CASSLGAGYDYGYTF.

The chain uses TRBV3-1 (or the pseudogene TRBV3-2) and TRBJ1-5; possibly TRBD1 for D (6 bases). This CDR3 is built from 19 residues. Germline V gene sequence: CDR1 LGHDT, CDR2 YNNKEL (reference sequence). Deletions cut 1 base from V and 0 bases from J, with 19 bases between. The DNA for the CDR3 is TGTGCCAGCAGCCAAGGGTACCGGGACATCCTTTATAGCAATCAGCCCCAGCATTTT. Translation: CASSQGYRDILYSNQPQHF.

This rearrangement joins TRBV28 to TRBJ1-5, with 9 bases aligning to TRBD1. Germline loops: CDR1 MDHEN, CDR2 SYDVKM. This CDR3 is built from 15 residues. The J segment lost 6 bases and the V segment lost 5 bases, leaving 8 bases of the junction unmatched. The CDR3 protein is CASSPTGGAGQPQHF. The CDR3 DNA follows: TGTGCCAGCAGTCCTACAGGGGGCGCAGGTCAGCCCCAGCATTTT.

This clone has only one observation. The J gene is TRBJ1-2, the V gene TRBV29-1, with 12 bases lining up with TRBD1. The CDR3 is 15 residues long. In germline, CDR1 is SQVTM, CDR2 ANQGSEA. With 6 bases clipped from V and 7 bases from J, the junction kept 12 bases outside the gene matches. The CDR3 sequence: CSVRAGTGGAGGYTF. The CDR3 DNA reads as TGCAGCGTGAGGGCCGGGACAGGGGGCGCGGGTGGCTACACCTTC.

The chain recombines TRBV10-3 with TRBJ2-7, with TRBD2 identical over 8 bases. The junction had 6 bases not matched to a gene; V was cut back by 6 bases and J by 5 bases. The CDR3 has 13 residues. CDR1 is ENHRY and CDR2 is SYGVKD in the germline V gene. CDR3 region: CAISDRGGNEQYF. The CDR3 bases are TGTGCCATCAGCGATCGCGGGGGGAACGAGCAGTACTTC.

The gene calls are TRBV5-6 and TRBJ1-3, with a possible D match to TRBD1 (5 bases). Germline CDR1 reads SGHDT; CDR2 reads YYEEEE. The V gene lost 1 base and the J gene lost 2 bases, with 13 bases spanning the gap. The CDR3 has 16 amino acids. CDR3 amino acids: CASSLPGGEAGNTIYF. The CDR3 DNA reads TGTGCCAGCAGCTTGCCGGGAGGGGAAGCTGGAAACACCATATATTTT.

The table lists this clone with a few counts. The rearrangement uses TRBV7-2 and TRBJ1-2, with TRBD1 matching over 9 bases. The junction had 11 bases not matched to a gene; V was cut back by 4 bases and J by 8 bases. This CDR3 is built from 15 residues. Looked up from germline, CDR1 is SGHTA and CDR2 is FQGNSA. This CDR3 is CASSSEMTGGGGYTF. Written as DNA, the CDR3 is TGTGCCAGCAGCTCCGAGATGACAGGGGGAGGCGGCTACACCTTC.

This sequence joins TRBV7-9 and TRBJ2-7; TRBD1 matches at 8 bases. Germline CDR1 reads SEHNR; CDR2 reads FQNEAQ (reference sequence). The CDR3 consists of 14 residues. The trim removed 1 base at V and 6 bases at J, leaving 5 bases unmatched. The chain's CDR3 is CASSLGQGAGEQYF. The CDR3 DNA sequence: TGTGCCAGCAGCTTAGGGCAGGGGGCTGGCGAGCAGTACTTC.

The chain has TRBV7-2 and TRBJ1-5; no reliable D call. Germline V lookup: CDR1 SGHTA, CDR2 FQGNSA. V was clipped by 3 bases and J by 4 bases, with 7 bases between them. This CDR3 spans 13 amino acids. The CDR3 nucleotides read TGTGCCAGCAGCTTTGGGAGTAATCAGCCCCAGCATTTT. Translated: CASSFGSNQPQHF. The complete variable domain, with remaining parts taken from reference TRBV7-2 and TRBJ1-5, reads GAGVSQSPSNKVTEKGKDVELRCDPISGHTALYWYRQSLGQGLEFLIYFQGNSAPDKSGLPSDRFSAERTGGSVSTLTIQRTQQEDSAVYLCASSFGSNQPQHFGDGTRLSIL.

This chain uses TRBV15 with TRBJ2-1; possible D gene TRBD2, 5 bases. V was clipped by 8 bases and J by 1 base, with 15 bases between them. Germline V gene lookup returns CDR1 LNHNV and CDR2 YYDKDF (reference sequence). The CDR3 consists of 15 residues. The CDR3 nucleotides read TGTGCCACCTCTTCGGGAACCTATTCCTACAATGAGCAGTTCTTC. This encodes CATSSGTYSYNEQFF.

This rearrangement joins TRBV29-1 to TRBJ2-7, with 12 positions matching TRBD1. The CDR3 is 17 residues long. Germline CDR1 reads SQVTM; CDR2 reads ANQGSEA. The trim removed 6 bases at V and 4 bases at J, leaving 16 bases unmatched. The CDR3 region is CSVSKGTGTGGNYEQYF. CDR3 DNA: TGCAGCGTCTCAAAGGGGACCGGGACAGGGGGCAATTACGAGCAGTACTTC.

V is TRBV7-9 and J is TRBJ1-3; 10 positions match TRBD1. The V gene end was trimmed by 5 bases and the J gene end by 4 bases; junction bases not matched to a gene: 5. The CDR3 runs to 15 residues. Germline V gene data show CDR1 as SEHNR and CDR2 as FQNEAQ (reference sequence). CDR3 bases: TGTGCCAGCAGCGCCGGGACAGGGGAAGGAAACACCATATATTTT. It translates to CASSAGTGEGNTIYF.

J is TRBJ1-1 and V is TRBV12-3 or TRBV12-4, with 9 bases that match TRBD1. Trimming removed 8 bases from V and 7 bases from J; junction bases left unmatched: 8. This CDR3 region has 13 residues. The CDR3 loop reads CASGDRGKNEAFF. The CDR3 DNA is TGTGCCAGCGGTGACAGGGGGAAAAATGAAGCTTTCTTT.

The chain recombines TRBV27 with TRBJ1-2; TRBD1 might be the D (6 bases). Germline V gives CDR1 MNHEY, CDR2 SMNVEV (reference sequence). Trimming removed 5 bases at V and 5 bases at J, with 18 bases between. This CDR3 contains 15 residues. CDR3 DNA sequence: TGTGCCAGCAGTCTTAAGCCCGGGGGGCTTTATGGCTACACCTTC. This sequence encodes CASSLKPGGLYGYTF.

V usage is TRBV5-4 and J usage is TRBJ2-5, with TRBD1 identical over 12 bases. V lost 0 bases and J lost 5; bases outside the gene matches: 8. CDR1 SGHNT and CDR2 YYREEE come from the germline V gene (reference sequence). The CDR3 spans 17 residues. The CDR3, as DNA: TGTGCCAGCAGCTTGGTCCAGGGACAGGGGGCTCGGGAGACCCAGTACTTC. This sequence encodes CASSLVQGQGARETQYF.

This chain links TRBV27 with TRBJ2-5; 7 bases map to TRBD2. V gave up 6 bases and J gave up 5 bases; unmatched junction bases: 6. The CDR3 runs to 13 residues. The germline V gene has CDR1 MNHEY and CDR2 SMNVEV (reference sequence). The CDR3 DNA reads TGTGCCAGCAGCCGTAGCGGGTGGGAGACCCAGTACTTC. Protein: CASSRSGWETQYF.

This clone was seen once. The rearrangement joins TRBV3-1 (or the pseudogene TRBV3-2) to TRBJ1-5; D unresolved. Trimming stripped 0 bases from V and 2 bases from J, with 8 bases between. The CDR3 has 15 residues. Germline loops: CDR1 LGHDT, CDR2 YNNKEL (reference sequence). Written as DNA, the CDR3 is TGTGCCAGCAGCCAAGATTTCAGCGGCAATCAGCCCCAGCATTTT. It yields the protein CASSQDFSGNQPQHF.

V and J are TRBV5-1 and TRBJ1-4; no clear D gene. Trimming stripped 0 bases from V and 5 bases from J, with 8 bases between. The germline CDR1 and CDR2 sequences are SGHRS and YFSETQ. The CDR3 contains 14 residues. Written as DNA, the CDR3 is TGCGCCAGCAGCTTGGCCTATTCCAATGAAAAACTGTTTTTT. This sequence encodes CASSLAYSNEKLFF.

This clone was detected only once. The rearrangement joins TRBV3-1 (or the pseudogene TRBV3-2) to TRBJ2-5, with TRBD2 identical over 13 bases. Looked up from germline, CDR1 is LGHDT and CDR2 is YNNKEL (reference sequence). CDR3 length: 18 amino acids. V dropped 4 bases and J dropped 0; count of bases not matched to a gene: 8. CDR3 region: CASSRTSGGETYQETQYF. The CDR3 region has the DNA TGTGCCAGCAGCCGTACTAGCGGGGGGGAAACGTACCAAGAGACCCAGTACTTC.

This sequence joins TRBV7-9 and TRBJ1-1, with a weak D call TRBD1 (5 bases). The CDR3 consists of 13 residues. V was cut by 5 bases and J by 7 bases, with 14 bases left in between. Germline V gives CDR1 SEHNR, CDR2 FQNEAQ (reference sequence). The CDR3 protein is CASSQLTQGEAFF. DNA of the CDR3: TGTGCCAGCAGCCAACTTACTCAGGGTGAAGCTTTCTTT.

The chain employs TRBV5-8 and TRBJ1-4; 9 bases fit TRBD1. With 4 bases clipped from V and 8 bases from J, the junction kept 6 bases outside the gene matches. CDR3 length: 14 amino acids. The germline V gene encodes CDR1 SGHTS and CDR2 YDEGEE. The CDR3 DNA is TGTGCCAGCAGCATCGGACAGGGGTGGGAAAAACTGTTTTTT. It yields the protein CASSIGQGWEKLFF.